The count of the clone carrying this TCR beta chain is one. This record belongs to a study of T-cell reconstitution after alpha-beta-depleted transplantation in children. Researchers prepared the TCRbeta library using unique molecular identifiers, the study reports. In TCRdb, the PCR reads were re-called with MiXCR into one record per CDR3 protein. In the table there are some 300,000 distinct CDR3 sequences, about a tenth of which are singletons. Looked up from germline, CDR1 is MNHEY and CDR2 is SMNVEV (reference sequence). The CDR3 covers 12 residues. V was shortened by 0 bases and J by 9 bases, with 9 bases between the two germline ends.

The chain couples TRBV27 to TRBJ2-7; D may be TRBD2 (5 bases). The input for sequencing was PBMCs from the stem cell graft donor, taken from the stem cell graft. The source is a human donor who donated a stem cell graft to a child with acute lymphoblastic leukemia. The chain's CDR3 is CASSLSAGRQYF. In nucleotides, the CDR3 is TGTGCCAGCAGTTTATCCGCGGGCCGGCAGTACTTC.